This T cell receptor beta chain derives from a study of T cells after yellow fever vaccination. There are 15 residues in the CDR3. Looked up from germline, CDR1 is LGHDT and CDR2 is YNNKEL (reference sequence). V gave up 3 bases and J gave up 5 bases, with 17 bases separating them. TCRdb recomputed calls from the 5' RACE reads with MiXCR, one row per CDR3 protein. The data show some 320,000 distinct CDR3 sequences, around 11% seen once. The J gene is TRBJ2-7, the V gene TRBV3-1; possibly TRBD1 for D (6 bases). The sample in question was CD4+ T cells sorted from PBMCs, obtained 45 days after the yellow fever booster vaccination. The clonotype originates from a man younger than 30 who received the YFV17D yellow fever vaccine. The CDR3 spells CASSQIGQGPNEQYF. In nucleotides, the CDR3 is TGTGCCAGCAGCCAGATCGGTCAGGGGCCTAACGAGCAGTACTTC.